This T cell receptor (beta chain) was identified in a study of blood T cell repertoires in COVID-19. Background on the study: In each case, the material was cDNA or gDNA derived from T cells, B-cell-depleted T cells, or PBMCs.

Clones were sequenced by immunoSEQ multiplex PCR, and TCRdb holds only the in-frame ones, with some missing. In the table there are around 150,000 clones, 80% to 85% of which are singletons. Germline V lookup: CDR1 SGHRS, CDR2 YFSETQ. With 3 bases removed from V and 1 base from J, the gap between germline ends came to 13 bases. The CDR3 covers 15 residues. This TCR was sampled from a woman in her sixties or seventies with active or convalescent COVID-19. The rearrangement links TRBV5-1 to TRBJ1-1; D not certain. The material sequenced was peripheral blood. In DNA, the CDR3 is TGCGCCAGCAGCTCCCCCTTTCGGGGGAACACTGAAGCTTTCTTT. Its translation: CASSSPFRGNTEAFF.